This T cell receptor beta chain was found in a study of cytomegalovirus exposure and HLA in healthy donors. Broader study findings: In an earlier analysis, in some 500 donors, most V segments appeared productive either ~87% or ~30% of the time. Overall, about 160 TCR beta chains were annotated as cytomegalovirus-associated. TCR beta V- and J-gene trimming, according to a later analysis, was linked to a missense DCLRE1C variant. TRBV6-2, TRBV6-3 and some other V segments were unresolvable in 87-base-pair reads.

V dropped 6 bases and J dropped 1; count of bases not matched to a gene: 2. CDR3 size: 13 residues. Per germline, CDR1 SEHNR and CDR2 FQNEAQ (reference sequence). The PCR had 60 Vbeta and 13 Jbeta primers. Assay used: immunoSEQ multiplex PCR; TCRdb lists only in-frame clones, some missing. The sample shows 150,000 to 200,000 clones, roughly 80% of them seen only once. As concerns this clone: The antigen remains undetermined. Other DNA sequences in the same sample also yield this CDR3.

The chain uses TRBV7-9 and TRBJ1-1, with TRBD1 matching 7 bases. This clonotype was obtained from a middle-aged man in good health and CMV-seronegative. The sample was PBMCs. The CDR3 sequence: CASRRTGNTEAFF. Written as DNA, the CDR3 is TGTGCCAGCAGACGGACAGGGAACACTGAAGCTTTCTTT.